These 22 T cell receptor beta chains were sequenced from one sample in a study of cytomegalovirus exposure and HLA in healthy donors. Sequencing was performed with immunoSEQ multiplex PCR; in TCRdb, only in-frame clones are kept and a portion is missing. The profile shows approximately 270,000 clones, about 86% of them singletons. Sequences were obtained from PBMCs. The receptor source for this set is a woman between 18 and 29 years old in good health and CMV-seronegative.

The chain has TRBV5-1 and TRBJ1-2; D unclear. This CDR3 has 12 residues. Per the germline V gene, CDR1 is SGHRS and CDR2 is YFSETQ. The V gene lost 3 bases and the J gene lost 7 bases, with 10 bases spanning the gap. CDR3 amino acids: CASSSSMAGYTF. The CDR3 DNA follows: TGCGCCAGCAGCTCATCGATGGCTGGCTACACCTTC.

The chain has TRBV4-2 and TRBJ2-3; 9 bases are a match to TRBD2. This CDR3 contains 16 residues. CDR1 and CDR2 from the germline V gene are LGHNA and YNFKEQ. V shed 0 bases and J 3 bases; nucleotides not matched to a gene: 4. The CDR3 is CASSQDLAGSTDTQYF. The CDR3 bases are TGTGCCAGCAGCCAAGATCTAGCGGGAAGTACAGATACGCAGTATTTT.

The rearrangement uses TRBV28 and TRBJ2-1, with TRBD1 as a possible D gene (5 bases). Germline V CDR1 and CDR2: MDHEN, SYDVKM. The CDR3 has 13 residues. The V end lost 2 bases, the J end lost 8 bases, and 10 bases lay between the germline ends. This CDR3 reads CASSLGQGHEQFF. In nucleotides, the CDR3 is TGTGCCAGCAGTTTAGGGCAGGGCCATGAGCAGTTCTTC.

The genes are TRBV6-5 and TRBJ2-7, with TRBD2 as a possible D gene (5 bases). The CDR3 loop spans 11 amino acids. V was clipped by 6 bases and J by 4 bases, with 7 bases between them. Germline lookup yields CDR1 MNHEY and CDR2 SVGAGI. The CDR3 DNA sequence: TGTGCCAGCAGGAGAGGGTACGAGCAGTACTTC. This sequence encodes CASRRGYEQYF.

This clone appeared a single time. The CDR3 nucleotides read TGTGCCAGCAACCCGACTAGCGGGGGGGCAAACACCGGGGAGCTGTTTTTT. Its protein is CASNPTSGGANTGELFF. V usage is TRBV7-9 and J usage is TRBJ2-2; TRBD2 matches at 14 bases. The CDR3 has 17 amino acids. V gave up 7 bases and J gave up 2 bases; unmatched junction bases: 6. Germline V gene lookup returns CDR1 SEHNR and CDR2 FQNEAQ (reference sequence).

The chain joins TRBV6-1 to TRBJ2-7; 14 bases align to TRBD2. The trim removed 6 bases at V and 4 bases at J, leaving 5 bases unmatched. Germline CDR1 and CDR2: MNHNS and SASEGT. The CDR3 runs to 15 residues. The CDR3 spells CASRLGLAGEYEQYF. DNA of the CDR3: TGTGCCAGCAGATTGGGACTAGCGGGGGAGTACGAGCAGTACTTC.

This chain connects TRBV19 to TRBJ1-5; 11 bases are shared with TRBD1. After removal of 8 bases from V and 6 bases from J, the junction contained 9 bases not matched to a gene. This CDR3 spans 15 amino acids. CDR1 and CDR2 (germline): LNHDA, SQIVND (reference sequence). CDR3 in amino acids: CASHGQGAPSQPQHF. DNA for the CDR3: TGTGCCAGTCACGGACAGGGGGCTCCGAGTCAGCCCCAGCATTTT.

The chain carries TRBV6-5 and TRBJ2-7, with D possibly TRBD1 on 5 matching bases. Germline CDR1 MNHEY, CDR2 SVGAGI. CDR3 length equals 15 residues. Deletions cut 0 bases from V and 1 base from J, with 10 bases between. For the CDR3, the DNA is TGTGCCAGCAGTTACTCCCAGGGTTCATCCTACGAGCAGTACTTC. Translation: CASSYSQGSSYEQYF.

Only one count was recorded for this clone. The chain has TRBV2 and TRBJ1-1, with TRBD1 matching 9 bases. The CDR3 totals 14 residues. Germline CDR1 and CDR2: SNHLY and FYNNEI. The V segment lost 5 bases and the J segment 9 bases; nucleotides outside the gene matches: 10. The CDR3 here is CASSWTGAGEKAFF. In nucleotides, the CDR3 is TGTGCCAGCAGTTGGACAGGGGCGGGTGAGAAAGCTTTCTTT. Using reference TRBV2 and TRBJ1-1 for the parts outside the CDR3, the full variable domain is EPEVTQTPSHQVTQMGQEVILRCVPISNHLYFYWYRQILGQKVEFLVSFYNNEISEKSEIFDDQFSVERPDGSNFTLKIRSTKLEDSAMYFCASSWTGAGEKAFFGQGTRLTVV.

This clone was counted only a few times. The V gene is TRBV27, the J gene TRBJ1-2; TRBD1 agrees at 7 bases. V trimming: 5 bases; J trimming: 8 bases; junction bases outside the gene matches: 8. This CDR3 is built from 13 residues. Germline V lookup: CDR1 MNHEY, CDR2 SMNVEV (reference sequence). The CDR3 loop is CASSITGDRGYTF. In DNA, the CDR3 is TGTGCCAGCAGTATAACAGGGGATCGGGGCTACACCTTC.

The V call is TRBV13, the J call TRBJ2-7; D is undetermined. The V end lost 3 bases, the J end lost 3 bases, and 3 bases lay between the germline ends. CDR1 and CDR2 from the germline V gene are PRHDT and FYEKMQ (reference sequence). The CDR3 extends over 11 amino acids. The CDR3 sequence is CASSFLYEQYF. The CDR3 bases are TGTGCCAGCAGCTTTCTCTACGAGCAGTACTTC.

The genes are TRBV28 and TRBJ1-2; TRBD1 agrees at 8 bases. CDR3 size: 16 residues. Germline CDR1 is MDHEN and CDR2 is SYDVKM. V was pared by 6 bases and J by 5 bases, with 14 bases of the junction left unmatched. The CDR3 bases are TGTGCCAGCAGCATGGATGGGACAGGTACTATTTATGGCTACACCTTC. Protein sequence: CASSMDGTGTIYGYTF.

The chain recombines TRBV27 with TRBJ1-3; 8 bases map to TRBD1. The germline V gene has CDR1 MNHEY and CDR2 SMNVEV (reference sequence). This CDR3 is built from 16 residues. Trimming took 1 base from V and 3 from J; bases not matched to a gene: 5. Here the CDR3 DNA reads TGTGCCAGCAGTTTATGGGGCAGGGGGCTTGGAAACACCATATATTTT. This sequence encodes CASSLWGRGLGNTIYF.

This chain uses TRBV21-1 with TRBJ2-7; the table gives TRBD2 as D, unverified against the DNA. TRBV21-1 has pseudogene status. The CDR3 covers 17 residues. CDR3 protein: CASSKTGASGRDYEQYF. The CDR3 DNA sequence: TGTGCCAGCAGCAAAACGGGGGCTAGCGGGAGGGACTACGAGCAGTACTTC.

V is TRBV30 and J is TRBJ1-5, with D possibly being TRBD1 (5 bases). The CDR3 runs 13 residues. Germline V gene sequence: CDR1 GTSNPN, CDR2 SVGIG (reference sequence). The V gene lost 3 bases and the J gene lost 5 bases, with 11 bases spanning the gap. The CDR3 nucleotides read TGTGCCTGGAGCGTAGACAGTTATCAGCCCCAGCATTTT. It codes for CAWSVDSYQPQHF.

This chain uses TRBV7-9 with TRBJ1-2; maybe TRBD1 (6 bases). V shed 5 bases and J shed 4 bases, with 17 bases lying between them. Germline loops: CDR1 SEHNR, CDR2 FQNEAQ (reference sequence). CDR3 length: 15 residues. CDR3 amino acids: CASSLGQFRPYGYTF. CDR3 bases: TGTGCCAGCAGCCTAGGACAGTTCAGGCCCTATGGCTACACCTTC.

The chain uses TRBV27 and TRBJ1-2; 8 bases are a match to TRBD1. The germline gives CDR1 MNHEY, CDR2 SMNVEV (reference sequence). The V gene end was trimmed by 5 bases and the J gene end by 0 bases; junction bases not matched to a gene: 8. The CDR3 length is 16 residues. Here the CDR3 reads CASSPDRAFANYGYTF. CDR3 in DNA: TGTGCCAGCAGTCCGGACAGGGCATTTGCTAACTATGGCTACACCTTC.

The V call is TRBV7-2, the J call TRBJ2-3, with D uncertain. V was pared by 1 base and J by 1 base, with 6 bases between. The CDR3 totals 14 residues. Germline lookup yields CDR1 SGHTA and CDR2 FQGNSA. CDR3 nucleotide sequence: TGTGCCAGCAGCTTAGATTCTGGCACAGATACGCAGTATTTT. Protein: CASSLDSGTDTQYF.

CDR3 coding DNA: TGTGCCAGCAGCCCGGGCAGGGGGCGAGAAAAACTGTTTTTT. This codes for CASSPGRGREKLFF. This chain joins TRBV4-2 and TRBJ1-4; 8 positions agree with TRBD1. Germline lookup yields CDR1 LGHNA and CDR2 YNFKEQ. This CDR3 comprises 14 residues. V was clipped by 4 bases and J by 8 bases; unmatched bases: 6.

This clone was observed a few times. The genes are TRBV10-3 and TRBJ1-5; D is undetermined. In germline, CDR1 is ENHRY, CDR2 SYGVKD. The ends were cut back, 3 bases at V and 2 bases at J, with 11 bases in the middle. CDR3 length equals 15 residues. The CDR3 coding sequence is TGTGCCATCAGTGATCGAGGGCCTGGCAATCAGCCCCAGCATTTT. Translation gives CAISDRGPGNQPQHF.

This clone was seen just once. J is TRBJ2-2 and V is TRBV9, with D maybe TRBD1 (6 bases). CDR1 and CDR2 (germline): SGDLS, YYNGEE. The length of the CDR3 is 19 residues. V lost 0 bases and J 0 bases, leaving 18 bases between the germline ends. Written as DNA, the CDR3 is TGTGCCAGCAGCGTAGAGGGGACACCAGGGGACCCGAACACCGGGGAGCTGTTTTTT. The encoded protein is CASSVEGTPGDPNTGELFF.

CDR3 sequence (DNA): TGTGCCAGCAGACTCGACACTGTTGGGGAAGCTTTCTTT. This sequence encodes CASRLDTVGEAFF. The chain employs TRBV5-4 and TRBJ1-1; D unclear. The CDR3 length is 13 residues. Germline V gene data show CDR1 as SGHNT and CDR2 as YYREEE (reference sequence). The V end was cut by 5 bases, the J end by 8 bases, with 16 bases between.